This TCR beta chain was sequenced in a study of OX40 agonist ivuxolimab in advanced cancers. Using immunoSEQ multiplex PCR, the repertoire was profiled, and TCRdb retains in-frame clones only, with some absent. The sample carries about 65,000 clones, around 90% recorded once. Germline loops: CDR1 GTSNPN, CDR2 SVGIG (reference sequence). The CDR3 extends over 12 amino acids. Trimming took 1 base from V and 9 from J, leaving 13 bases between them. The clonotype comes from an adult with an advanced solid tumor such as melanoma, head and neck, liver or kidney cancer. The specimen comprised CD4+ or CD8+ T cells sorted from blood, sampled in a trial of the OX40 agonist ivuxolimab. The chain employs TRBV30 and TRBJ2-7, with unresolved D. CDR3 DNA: TGTGCCTGGAGTGCTCCCGGGTTTTCGCAGTACTTC. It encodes CAWSAPGFSQYF.